This T cell receptor beta chain was captured by sequencing in a study of T cell responses to AZD1222 COVID-19 vaccine (dated by TCRdb to the early 2020s). Context from the whole study: AZD1222 recipients whose second dose came at about 4 weeks and those whose second dose came at about 12 weeks were combined into one group, since spike-specific TCR depth and breadth did not differ between the two schedules. TCR sequencing was performed for 230 to 250 trial participants, of whom 200 to 220 were given two doses of AZD1222 and approximately 25 were given two doses of MenACWY control vaccine. Trial participants were enrolled by age into subgroups of 18-55, 56-69 and 70-plus years, and around 150, 28 and 57 TCR-sequenced participants, respectively, were included in these subgroups.

As concerns this clone: There is no known antigen for this receptor. The sample holds no much larger clone one base away, and base qualities are not on file.

The CDR3 regions of human TCRbeta chains were analyzed by immunosequencing. Regarding the original processing steps: Repertoire TCRs were matched against a reference library of SARS-CoV-2-specific TCRs generated with the MIRA antigen-specificity platform. Breadth was defined as the fraction of unique TCRs that were SARS-CoV-2-associated, and depth was defined as the fraction of total T cells that were SARS-CoV-2-associated. Using the MIRA data, each spike-specific TCR was mapped to the spike region that the TCR reacts to and placed in a CD4 or CD8 class. Log10-transformed breadth and depth values were compared by one-way ANOVA with Sidak's multiple comparisons tests. Held by TCRdb, this immuneACCESS table contains in-frame sequences only and omits some clones. Under half of the omission traces to an unresolved V gene where checked; the cause of the rest is unknown. That table furnishes V, J and clone size, whereas the DNA furnished D and trimming. For this sample there are around 140,000 clones; about 93% appear just once. The biggest ten clones account for more than 3% of the sample.

In light of the paper, this sample's time point label describes: baseline before first vaccination. Vaccinee samples came from UK trials COV001 and COV002, including a single-blind randomized controlled phase 2/3 trial of AZD1222 (ChAdOx1 nCoV-19) in healthy adults. Trial participant PBMC samples were collected at day 0 and day 28 after the second dose for TCRbeta chain sequencing. Summary of the overall study and its limitations: Vaccine-associated CD4 TCRs spanned the whole spike protein, with dominant responses in regions 160-218 and 743-854. Nearly half of unique spike-specific TCRs reportedly recognized epitopes outside regions mutated in the B.1.351 and B.1.1.7 variants. No day 14 peak-response samples were available, so repertoires were characterized only after the peak T cell response. The 56-69-year group was small, and its depth increase did not reach significance, likely because of low power. Most participants were white British and females outnumbered males, and the authors suggested that clonal diversity may have been underestimated. A significant rise in spike-specific TCR breadth and depth was observed after two AZD1222 doses relative to day 0 and relative to MenACWY recipients. Conclusions about previously exposed vaccinees were limited because only 6 or 7 AZD1222 recipients were SARS-CoV-2 seropositive at baseline.

The CDR3 runs 14 amino acids, cysteine and phenylalanine included. The retained sequence is limited to the CDR3, 42 bases, with the frame set at the first base. V gives up 5 bases and J gives up 5 bases, and the segment between their germline ends measures 13 bases. Taken from the germline V gene, the CDR1 and CDR2 loops are SGHVS and FQNEAQ. The chain is assembled from TRBV7-8 and TRBJ1-5, with the D gene too uncertain to name. The source of this sequence is an adult in good health. Sample: peripheral blood, taken on day 0 of AZD1222 vaccination. The CDR3 reads CASSREGSHQPQHF. At the DNA level, the sequence is TGTGCCAGCAGCCGTGAGGGATCCCATCAGCCCCAGCATTTT.